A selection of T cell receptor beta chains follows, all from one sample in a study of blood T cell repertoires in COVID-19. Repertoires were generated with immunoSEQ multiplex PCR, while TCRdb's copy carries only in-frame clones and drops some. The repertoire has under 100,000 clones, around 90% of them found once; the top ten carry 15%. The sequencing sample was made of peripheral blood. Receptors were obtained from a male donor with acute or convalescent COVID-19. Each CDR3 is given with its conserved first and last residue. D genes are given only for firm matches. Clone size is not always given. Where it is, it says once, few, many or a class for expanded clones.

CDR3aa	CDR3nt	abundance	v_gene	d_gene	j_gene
CASSPRDKAWEKLFF	TGTGCCAGCAGTCCCAGGGACAAGGCCTGGGAAAAACTGTTTTTT	.	TRBV28	.	TRBJ1-4
CASSSWPKGRSYEQYF	TGCGCCAGCAGCTCATGGCCGAAGGGGAGGTCCTACGAGCAGTACTTC	few	TRBV5-1	.	TRBJ2-7
CATSRDISAPLAGNTIYF	TGTGCCACCAGCAGAGATATAAGCGCTCCTTTAGCTGGAAACACCATATATTTT	.	TRBV15	.	TRBJ1-3
CASSLDPFYGYTF	TGTGCCAGCAGCTTAGATCCCTTCTATGGCTACACCTTC	.	TRBV7-9	.	TRBJ1-2
CASGTSLYQETQYF	TGTGCCAGCGGGACTAGCCTGTACCAAGAGACCCAGTACTTC	.	TRBV5-6	TRBD2	TRBJ2-5
CASSAHNQETQYF	TGTGCCAGCAGCGCCCACAACCAAGAGACCCAGTACTTC	.	TRBV9	.	TRBJ2-5
CASSFGGSNRTPF	TGTGCCAGCAGCTTTGGGGGCAGCAATCGAACCCCCTTC	.	TRBV11-2	.	TRBJ1-2
CASSGPGRAGGWNQPQHF	TGTGCCAGCAGTGGGCCGGGCCGGGCAGGGGGATGGAATCAGCCCCAGCATTTT	.	TRBV6-1	TRBD1	TRBJ1-5
CASRATGTYEQYF	TGTGCCAGCAGAGCGACAGGGACCTACGAGCAGTACTTC	.	TRBV3-1/TRBV3-2	TRBD1	TRBJ2-7
CASSKGDSDGYTF	TGTGCCAGCAGCAAGGGGGACTCGGATGGCTACACCTTC	.	TRBV21-1	.	TRBJ1-2
CASSQHRGTADEQFF	TGTGCCAGCAGCCAGCACAGGGGGACGGCGGATGAGCAGTTCTTC	.	TRBV4-2	TRBD1	TRBJ2-1
CASSLERDTEAFF	TGTGCCAGCAGCTTAGAGAGAGACACTGAAGCTTTCTTT	.	TRBV11-3	.	TRBJ1-1
CASSSGPGNEQFF	TGTGCCAGCAGCTCAGGACCAGGGAATGAGCAGTTCTTC	.	TRBV7-8	.	TRBJ2-1
CAISDAGYGYTF	TGTGCCATCAGTGATGCAGGGTATGGCTACACCTTC	many	TRBV10-3	.	TRBJ1-2
CASSLAGTGGNSPLHF	TGTGCCAGCAGCTTAGCCGGGACAGGAGGTAATTCACCCCTCCACTTT	.	TRBV4-2	TRBD1	TRBJ1-6
CASSQDHGGADTGELFF	TGCGCCAGCAGCCAAGACCATGGGGGGGCCGACACCGGGGAGCTGTTTTTT	.	TRBV4-1	.	TRBJ2-2
CASSIRSTEAFF	TGTGCCAGTAGTATCAGAAGCACTGAAGCTTTCTTT	.	TRBV19	.	TRBJ1-1
CSASRGTNQPQHF	TGCAGTGCTAGTCGGGGAACTAATCAGCCCCAGCATTTT	.	TRBV20-1	.	TRBJ1-5
CASSLAGQYEQYF	TGTGCCAGCAGCTTAGCGGGGCAATACGAGCAGTACTTC	once	TRBV11-1	.	TRBJ2-7
CASKGGDATGELFF	TGTGCCAGCAAGGGAGGAGATGCCACCGGGGAGCTGTTTTTT	.	TRBV25-1	.	TRBJ2-2
CASSIPRPSGETQYF	TGTGCCAGCAGCATTCCGAGACCCTCGGGGGAGACCCAGTACTTC	.	TRBV7-9	.	TRBJ2-5
CASAGNGGPGWPQHF	TGTGCCAGCGCGGGGAACGGAGGGCCGGGTTGGCCCCAGCATTTT	.	TRBV6-5	.	TRBJ1-5
CATSPGSNEKLFF	TGTGCCACCAGTCCGGGGAGTAATGAAAAACTGTTTTTT	.	TRBV15	.	TRBJ1-4
CASSFRAGYTEAFF	TGTGCCAGCAGCTTTCGGGCGGGTTACACTGAAGCTTTCTTT	.	TRBV7-9	.	TRBJ1-1
CASSPPGRGNQPQHF	TGCGCCAGCAGCCCCCCCGGGAGGGGGAATCAGCCCCAGCATTTT	.	TRBV23-1	.	TRBJ1-5
CSVLVQETQYF	TGCAGCGTTCTCGTCCAAGAGACCCAGTACTTC	few	TRBV29-1	.	TRBJ2-5
CATSDPDGKETQYF	TGTGCCACCAGTGATCCGGACGGGAAAGAGACCCAGTACTTC	.	TRBV24-1	.	TRBJ2-5
CASSQSRGHTEAFF	TGCGCCAGCAGCCAATCGCGGGGTCACACTGAAGCTTTCTTT	few	TRBV4-1	.	TRBJ1-1
CASTQGGSGYTF	TGTGCCAGTACTCAAGGGGGAAGTGGCTACACCTTC	.	TRBV19	.	TRBJ1-2
CATSDFRGNYNEQFF	TGTGCCACCAGTGATTTCAGGGGGAACTACAATGAGCAGTTCTTC	.	TRBV24-1	TRBD1	TRBJ2-1
CATSLAGPSTDTQYF	TGTGCCACCAGTCTGGCAGGGCCTAGCACAGATACGCAGTATTTT	.	TRBV24-1	.	TRBJ2-3
CASSPGGLNNQPQHF	TGTGCCAGCTCACCAGGAGGGTTGAACAATCAGCCCCAGCATTTT	.	TRBV18	.	TRBJ1-5
CASSLAGGSHEQYF	TGTGCCAGCAGCTTAGCGGGGGGGTCCCACGAGCAGTACTTC	.	TRBV7-2	TRBD2	TRBJ2-7
CASATGTGNTEAFF	TGTGCCAGCGCAACCGGGACTGGTAACACTGAAGCTTTCTTT	.	TRBV6-6	.	TRBJ1-1
CASSPLDRYEQYF	TGTGCCAGCAGCCCCCTGGACAGGTACGAGCAGTACTTC	medium-sized	TRBV7-8	TRBD1	TRBJ2-7
CASSQAAGTNSPLHF	TGTGCCAGCAGCCAAGCCGCAGGCACCAATTCACCCCTCCACTTT	.	TRBV14	.	TRBJ1-6
CASTLTGTGGTEAFF	TGTGCCAGTACCTTGACCGGGACAGGGGGCACTGAAGCTTTCTTT	.	TRBV19	TRBD1	TRBJ1-1
CASSRGPDSGNTIYF	TGTGCCAGCAGCCGGGGGCCGGACTCTGGAAACACCATATATTTT	.	TRBV4-2	.	TRBJ1-3
CASPQGFQPQHF	TGTGCCAGCCCACAGGGGTTTCAGCCCCAGCATTTT	.	TRBV6-5	TRBD1	TRBJ1-5